The present T cell receptor beta chain was sequenced within a study of OX40 agonist ivuxolimab in advanced cancers. TCRdb's copy holds only in-frame clones and misses some; the assay was immunoSEQ multiplex PCR. The top ten clones hold 0.15% to 0.2% of a sample with 80,000 or so clones, roughly nine tenths of them seen once. The V segment lost 4 bases and the J segment 2 bases; nucleotides outside the gene matches: 7. CDR1 SGHNT and CDR2 YYREEE come from the germline V gene (reference sequence). The CDR3 runs 16 residues. This clone was found once. This sequence was found in an adult with an advanced solid tumor such as melanoma, head and neck, liver or kidney cancer. The sequenced sample was CD4+ or CD8+ T cells sorted from blood, obtained in a trial of the OX40 agonist ivuxolimab. The V call is TRBV5-4, the J call TRBJ2-2; the match to TRBD2 covers 8 bases. CDR3 protein: CASSPKLAENTGELFF. DNA of the CDR3: TGTGCCAGCAGCCCAAAACTAGCGGAAAACACCGGGGAGCTGTTTTTT.